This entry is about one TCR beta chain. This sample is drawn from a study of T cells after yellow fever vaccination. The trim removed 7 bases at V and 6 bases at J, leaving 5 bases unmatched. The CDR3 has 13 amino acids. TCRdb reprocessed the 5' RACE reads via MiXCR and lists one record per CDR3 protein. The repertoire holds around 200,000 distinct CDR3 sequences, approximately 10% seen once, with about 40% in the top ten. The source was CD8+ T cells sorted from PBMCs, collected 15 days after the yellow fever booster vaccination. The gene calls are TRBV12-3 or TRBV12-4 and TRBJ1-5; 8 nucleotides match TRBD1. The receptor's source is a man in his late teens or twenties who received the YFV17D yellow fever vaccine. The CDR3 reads CASTQGAGQPQHF. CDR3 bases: TGTGCCAGCACCCAGGGGGCGGGTCAGCCCCAGCATTTT.